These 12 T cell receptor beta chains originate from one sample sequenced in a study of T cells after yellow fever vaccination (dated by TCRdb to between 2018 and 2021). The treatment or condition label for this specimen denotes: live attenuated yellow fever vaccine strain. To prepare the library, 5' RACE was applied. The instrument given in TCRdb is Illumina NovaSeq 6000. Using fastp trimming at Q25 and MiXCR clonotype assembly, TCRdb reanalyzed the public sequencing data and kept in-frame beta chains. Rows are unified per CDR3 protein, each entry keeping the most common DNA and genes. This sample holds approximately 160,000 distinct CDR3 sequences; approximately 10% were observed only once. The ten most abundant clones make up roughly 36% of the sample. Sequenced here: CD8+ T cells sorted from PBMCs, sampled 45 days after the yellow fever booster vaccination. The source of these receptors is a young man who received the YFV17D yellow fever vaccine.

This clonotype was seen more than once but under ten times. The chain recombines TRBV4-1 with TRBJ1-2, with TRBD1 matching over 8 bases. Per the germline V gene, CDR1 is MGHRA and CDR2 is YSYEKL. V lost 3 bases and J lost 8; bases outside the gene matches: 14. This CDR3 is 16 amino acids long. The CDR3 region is CASSQEWGRGRGGYTF. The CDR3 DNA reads TGCGCCAGCAGCCAGGAATGGGGCAGGGGGCGAGGAGGCTACACCTTC.

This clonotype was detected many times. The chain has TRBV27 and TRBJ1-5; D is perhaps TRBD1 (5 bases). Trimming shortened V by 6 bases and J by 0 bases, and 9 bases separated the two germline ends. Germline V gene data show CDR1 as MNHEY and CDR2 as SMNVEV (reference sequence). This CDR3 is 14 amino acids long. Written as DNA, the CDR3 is TGTGCCAGCAGGCGGGACTTTAGCAATCAGCCCCAGCATTTT. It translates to CASRRDFSNQPQHF.

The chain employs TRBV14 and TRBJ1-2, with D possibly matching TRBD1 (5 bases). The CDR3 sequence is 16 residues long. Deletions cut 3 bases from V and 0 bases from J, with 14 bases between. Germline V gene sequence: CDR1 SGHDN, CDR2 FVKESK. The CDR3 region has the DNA TGTGCCAGCAGCCAGGCCGGGTTGACAGCTAACTATGGCTACACCTTC. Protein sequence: CASSQAGLTANYGYTF.

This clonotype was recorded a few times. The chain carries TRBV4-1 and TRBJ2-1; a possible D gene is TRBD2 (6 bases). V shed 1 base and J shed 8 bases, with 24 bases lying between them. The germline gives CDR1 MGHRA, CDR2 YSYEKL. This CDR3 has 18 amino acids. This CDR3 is CASSQVPPGGPLLDEQFF. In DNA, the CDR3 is TGCGCCAGCAGCCAAGTTCCCCCAGGAGGGCCCCTATTGGATGAGCAGTTCTTC.

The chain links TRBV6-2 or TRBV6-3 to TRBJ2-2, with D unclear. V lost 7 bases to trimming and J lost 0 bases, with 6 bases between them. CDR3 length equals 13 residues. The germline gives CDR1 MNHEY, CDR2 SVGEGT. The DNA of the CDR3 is TGTGCCAGCAACCCAGCGAACACCGGGGAGCTGTTTTTT. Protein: CASNPANTGELFF.

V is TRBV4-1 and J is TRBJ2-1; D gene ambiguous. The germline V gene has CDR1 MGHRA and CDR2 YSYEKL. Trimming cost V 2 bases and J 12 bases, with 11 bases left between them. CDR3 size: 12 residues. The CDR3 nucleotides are TGCGCCAGCAGCCAACCCACCATGGGGCAGTTCTTC. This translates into CASSQPTMGQFF.

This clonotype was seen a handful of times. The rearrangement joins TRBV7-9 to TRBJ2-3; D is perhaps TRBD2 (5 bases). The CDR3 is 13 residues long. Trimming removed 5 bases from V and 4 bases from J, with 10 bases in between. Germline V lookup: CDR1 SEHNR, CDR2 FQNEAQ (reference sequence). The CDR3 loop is CASSGGPSDTQYF. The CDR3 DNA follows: TGTGCCAGCAGCGGAGGTCCATCAGATACGCAGTATTTT.

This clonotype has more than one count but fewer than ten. The CDR3: CASSVVWGSLEQYF. The CDR3 bases are TGTGCCAGCAGCGTAGTCTGGGGATCCCTCGAGCAGTACTTC. The rearrangement joins TRBV9 to TRBJ2-7; D is unclear. Germline-derived CDR1 and CDR2 are SGDLS and YYNGEE. The CDR3 has 14 residues. V lost 0 bases to trimming and J lost 6 bases, with 13 bases between them.

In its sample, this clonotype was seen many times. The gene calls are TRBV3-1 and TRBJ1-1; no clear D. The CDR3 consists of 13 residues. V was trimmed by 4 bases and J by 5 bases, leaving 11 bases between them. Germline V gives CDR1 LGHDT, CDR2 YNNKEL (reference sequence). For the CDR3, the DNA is TGTGCCAGCAGCCCCCGTCCCGGGACTGAAGCTTTCTTT. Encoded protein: CASSPRPGTEAFF.

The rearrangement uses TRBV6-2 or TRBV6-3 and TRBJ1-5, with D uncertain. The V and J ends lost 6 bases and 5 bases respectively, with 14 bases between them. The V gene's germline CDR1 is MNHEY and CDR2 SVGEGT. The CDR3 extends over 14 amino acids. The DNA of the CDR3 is TGTGCCAGCAGGTCTGACGGCAGAGATCAGCCCCAGCATTTT. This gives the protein CASRSDGRDQPQHF.

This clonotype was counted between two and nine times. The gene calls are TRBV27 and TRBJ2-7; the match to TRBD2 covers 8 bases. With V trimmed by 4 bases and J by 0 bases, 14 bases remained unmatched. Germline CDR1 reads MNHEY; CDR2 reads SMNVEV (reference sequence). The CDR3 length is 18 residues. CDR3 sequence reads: CASSSQGAGGASSYEQYF. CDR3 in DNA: TGTGCCAGCAGTTCCCAGGGTGCCGGGGGGGCCAGCTCCTACGAGCAGTACTTC.

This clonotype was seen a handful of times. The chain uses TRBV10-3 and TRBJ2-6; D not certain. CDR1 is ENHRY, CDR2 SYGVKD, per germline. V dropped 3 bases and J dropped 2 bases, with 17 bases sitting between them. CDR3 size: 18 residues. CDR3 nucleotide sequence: TGTGCCATCAGTGACCGTAGACAAATGGATACTGGGGCCAACGTCCTGACTTTC. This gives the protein CAISDRRQMDTGANVLTF.